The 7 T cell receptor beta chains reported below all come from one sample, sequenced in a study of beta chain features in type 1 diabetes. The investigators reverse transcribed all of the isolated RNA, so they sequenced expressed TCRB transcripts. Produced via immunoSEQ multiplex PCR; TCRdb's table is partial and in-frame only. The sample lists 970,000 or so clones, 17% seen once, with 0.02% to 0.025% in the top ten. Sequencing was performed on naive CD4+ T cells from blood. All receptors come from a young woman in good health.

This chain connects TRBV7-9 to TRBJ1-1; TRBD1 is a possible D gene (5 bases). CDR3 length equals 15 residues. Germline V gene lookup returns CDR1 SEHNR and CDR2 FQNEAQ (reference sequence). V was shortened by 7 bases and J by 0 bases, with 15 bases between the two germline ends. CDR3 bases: TGTGCCAGCACCTTGGGGCCATCATTGAACACTGAAGCTTTCTTT. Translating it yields CASTLGPSLNTEAFF. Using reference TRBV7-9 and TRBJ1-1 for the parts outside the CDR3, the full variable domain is DTGVSQNPRHKITKRGQNVTFRCDPISEHNRLYWYRQTLGQGPEFLTYFQNEAQLEKSRLLSDRFSAERPKGSFSTLEIQRTEQGDSAMYLCASTLGPSLNTEAFFGQGTRLTVV.

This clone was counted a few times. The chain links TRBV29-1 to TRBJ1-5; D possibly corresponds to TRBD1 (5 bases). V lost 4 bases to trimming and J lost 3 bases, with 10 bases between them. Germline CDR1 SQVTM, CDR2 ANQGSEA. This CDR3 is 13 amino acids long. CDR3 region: CSVAGNDNQPQHF. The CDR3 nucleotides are TGCAGCGTTGCAGGGAATGACAATCAGCCCCAGCATTTT.

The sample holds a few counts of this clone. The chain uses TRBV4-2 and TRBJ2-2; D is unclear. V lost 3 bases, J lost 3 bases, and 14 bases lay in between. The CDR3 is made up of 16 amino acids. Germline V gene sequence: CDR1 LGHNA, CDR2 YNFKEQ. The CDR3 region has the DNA TGTGCCAGCAGCCATGACTCACACACCGACACCGGGGAGCTGTTTTTT. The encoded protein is CASSHDSHTDTGELFF.

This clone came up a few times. For the CDR3, the DNA is TGCGCCAGCAGCTTGGACCGGACTCATACCTACGAGCAGTACTTC. Translating it yields CASSLDRTHTYEQYF. The chain links TRBV5-1 to TRBJ2-7, with TRBD2 as a possible D gene (5 bases). The CDR3 loop spans 15 amino acids. The ends were cut back, 0 bases at V and 2 bases at J, with 12 bases in the middle. CDR1 SGHRS and CDR2 YFSETQ come from the germline V gene.

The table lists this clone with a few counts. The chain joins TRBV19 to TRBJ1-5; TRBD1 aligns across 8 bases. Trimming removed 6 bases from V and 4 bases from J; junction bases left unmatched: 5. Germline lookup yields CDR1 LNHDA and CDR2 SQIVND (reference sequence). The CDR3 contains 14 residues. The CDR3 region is CASSLGQGNQPQHF. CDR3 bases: TGTGCCAGTAGCCTAGGACAGGGTAATCAGCCCCAGCATTTT. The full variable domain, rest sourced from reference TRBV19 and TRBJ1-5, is DGGITQSPKYLFRKEGQNVTLSCEQNLNHDAMYWYRQDPGQGLRLIYYSQIVNDFQKGDIAEGYSVSREKKESFPLTVTSAQKNPTAFYLCASSLGQGNQPQHFGDGTRLSIL.

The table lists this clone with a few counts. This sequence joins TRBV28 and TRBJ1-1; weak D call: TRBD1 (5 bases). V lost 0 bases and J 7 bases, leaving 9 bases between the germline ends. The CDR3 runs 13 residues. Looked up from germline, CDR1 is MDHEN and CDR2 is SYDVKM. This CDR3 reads CASSLWSGREAFF. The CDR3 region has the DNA TGTGCCAGCAGTTTATGGTCAGGGCGTGAAGCTTTCTTT.

CDR3 bases: TGTGCCAGCAGCCTCCGACTAGCGGGGGAATACGAGCAGTACTTC. It is translated as CASSLRLAGEYEQYF. The V and J genes are TRBV5-4 and TRBJ2-7; 12 nucleotides line up with TRBD2. V gave up 4 bases and J gave up 4 bases; unmatched junction bases: 6. The germline V gene encodes CDR1 SGHNT and CDR2 YYREEE (reference sequence). The CDR3 consists of 15 residues. Based on the CDR3 plus reference TRBV5-4 and TRBJ2-7, the full variable domain is ETGVTQSPTHLIKTRGQQVTLRCSSQSGHNTVSWYQQALGQGPQFIFQYYREEENGRGNFPPRFSGLQFPNYSSELNVNALELDDSALYLCASSLRLAGEYEQYFGPGTRLTVT.